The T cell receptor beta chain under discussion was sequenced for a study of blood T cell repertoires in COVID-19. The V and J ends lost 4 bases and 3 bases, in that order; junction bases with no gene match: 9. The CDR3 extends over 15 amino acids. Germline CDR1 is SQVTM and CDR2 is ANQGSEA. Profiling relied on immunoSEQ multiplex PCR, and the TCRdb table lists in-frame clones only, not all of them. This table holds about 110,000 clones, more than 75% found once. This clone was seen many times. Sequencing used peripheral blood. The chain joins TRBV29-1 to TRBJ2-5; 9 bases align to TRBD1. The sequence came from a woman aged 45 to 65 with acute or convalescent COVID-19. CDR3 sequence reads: CSVAWGQGWEETQYF. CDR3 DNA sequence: TGCAGCGTTGCCTGGGGACAGGGCTGGGAAGAGACCCAGTACTTC. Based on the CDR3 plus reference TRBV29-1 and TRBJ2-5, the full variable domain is SAVISQKPSRDICQRGTSLTIQCQVDSQVTMMFWYRQQPGQSLTLIATANQGSEATYESGFVIDKFPISRPNLTFSTLTVSNMSPEDSSIYLCSVAWGQGWEETQYFGPGTRLLVL.